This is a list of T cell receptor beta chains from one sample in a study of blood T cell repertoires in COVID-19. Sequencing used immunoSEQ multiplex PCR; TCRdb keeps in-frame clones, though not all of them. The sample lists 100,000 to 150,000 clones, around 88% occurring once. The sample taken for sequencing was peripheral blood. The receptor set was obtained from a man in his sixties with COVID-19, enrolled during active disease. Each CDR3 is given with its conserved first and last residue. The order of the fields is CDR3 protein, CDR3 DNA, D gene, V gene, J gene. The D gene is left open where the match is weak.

CDR3: CASSLAIAGGYPGELFF; DNA: TGTGCCAGCAGCTTGGCAATAGCGGGCGGTTACCCCGGGGAGCTGTTTTTT; D: TRBD2; V: TRBV5-4; J: TRBJ2-2
CDR3: CASSLVTGLGGNTIYF; DNA: TGCGCCAGCAGCTTGGTGACAGGGCTGGGTGGAAACACCATATATTTT; D: TRBD1; V: TRBV5-1; J: TRBJ1-3
CDR3: CASSIGGSLRRYNSPLHF; DNA: TGTGCCAGTAGTATAGGAGGGTCCCTACGTCGCTATAATTCACCCCTCCACTTT; D: .; V: TRBV19; J: TRBJ1-6
CDR3: CASSTAGQVLDTQYF; DNA: TGTGCCAGCAGTACCGCGGGACAGGTCTTAGATACGCAGTATTTT; D: TRBD1; V: TRBV6-5; J: TRBJ2-3
CDR3: CASSVISGGAKNIQYF; DNA: TGTGCCAGCAGTGTGATTAGCGGGGGGGCCAAAAACATTCAGTACTTC; D: TRBD2; V: TRBV6-1; J: TRBJ2-4
CDR3: CASSWAQRDTQYF; DNA: TGCGCCAGCAGCTGGGCCCAGCGGGATACGCAGTATTTT; D: .; V: TRBV5-1; J: TRBJ2-3
CDR3: CASSLARTGGSQETQYF; DNA: TGCGCCAGCAGCTTGGCCCGGACAGGGGGAAGCCAAGAGACCCAGTACTTC; D: TRBD1; V: TRBV5-1; J: TRBJ2-5
CDR3: CASSQDMTGVQPQHF; DNA: TGCGCCAGCAGCCAAGATATGACAGGAGTTCAGCCCCAGCATTTT; D: .; V: TRBV4-3; J: TRBJ1-5
CDR3: CASSQDSVRAETQYF; DNA: TGTGCCAGCAGCCAAGATTCAGTCAGGGCGGAGACCCAGTACTTC; D: .; V: TRBV14; J: TRBJ2-5
CDR3: CASSPVGAGEEKLFF; DNA: TGCGCCAGCAGTCCGGTGGGGGCAGGGGAGGAAAAACTGTTTTTT; D: .; V: TRBV4-3; J: TRBJ1-4
CDR3: CSVGLRTSSYGYTF; DNA: TGCAGCGTCGGGCTTAGGACTTCTTCCTATGGCTACACCTTC; D: .; V: TRBV29-1; J: TRBJ1-2
CDR3: CASSMWTVLMSNTGELFF; DNA: TGTGCCAGTAGTATGTGGACAGTTTTAATGTCGAACACCGGGGAGCTGTTTTTT; D: .; V: TRBV19; J: TRBJ2-2
CDR3: CASSFVRGRTEAFF; DNA: TGTGCCAGCAGCTTCGTGAGGGGGCGAACTGAAGCTTTCTTT; D: TRBD1; V: TRBV7-2; J: TRBJ1-1
CDR3: CASSYGGGQFQETQYF; DNA: TGTGCCAGCAGTTACGGCGGAGGACAGTTTCAAGAGACCCAGTACTTC; D: .; V: TRBV6-6; J: TRBJ2-5
CDR3: CASSPTGGARYTEAFF; DNA: TGTGCCAGCAGCCCTACAGGGGGCGCGCGGTACACTGAAGCTTTCTTT; D: TRBD1; V: TRBV4-2; J: TRBJ1-1
CDR3: CASAGGREQYF; DNA: TGTGCCAGCGCGGGGGGGCGCGAGCAGTACTTC; D: TRBD2; V: TRBV2; J: TRBJ2-7
CDR3: CASSLVGEIYGYTF; DNA: TGTGCCAGCAGCTTGGTTGGGGAGATCTATGGCTACACCTTC; D: .; V: TRBV5-6; J: TRBJ1-2
CDR3: CASSPGTTYEQYF; DNA: TGTGCCAGCAGCCCCGGGACAACGTACGAGCAGTACTTC; D: .; V: TRBV5-4; J: TRBJ2-7